Listed below are T cell receptor beta chains from one sample, sequenced in a study of blood T cell repertoires in COVID-19. The assay was immunoSEQ multiplex PCR, and TCRdb's table has in-frame clones only and misses some. This table has some 130,000 clones, 70% to 90% appearing once. The source material was peripheral blood. The origin of the receptors is a man in his fifties or sixties with acute or convalescent COVID-19. CDR3s include the opening cysteine and the closing phenylalanine or tryptophan. D genes are given only for firm matches. Clone size is not always given. Where it is, it says once, few, many or a class for expanded clones.

TRBV28	-	few	TRBJ1-2	TGTGCCAGCAGTCCAGTAGACTATATGATTGGCTACACCTTC	CASSPVDYMIGYTF
TRBV27	TRBD1	-	TRBJ2-1	TGTGCCAGCACCAATGACAGGGACTCCTACAATGAGCAGTTCTTC	CASTNDRDSYNEQFF
TRBV7-2	-	-	TRBJ1-4	TGTGCCAGCACCCGCCAGGGAACTAATGAAAAACTGTTTTTT	CASTRQGTNEKLFF
TRBV27	-	-	TRBJ1-3	TGTGCCAGCAGACGGACCGGGGGATTTGGAAACACCATATATTTT	CASRRTGGFGNTIYF
TRBV19	TRBD1	-	TRBJ1-2	TGTGCCAGTAGGAGGGGGCCAAACTATGGCTACACCTTC	CASRRGPNYGYTF
TRBV5-1	TRBD1	-	TRBJ1-2	TGCGCCAGCAGCCAAACAGGGGGGAATGGCTACACCTTC	CASSQTGGNGYTF
TRBV28	-	once	TRBJ2-1	TGTGCCAGCAGCCGTCGACAACTGTCCTACAATGAGCAGTTCTTC	CASSRRQLSYNEQFF
TRBV10-3	-	-	TRBJ2-7	TGTGCCATCGTTAAGGACAGTAACTCGTACGAGCAGTACTTC	CAIVKDSNSYEQYF
TRBV19	-	-	TRBJ1-5	TGTGCCAGTAGTATAGGAGCAGGGAGGATCAATCAGCCCCAGCATTTT	CASSIGAGRINQPQHF
TRBV28	TRBD1	-	TRBJ1-2	TGTGCCAGCAGCTCCAGCGGGACAGGGGGCCGCTACACCTTC	CASSSSGTGGRYTF
TRBV4-1	-	-	TRBJ1-2	TGCGCCAGCAGCCTGGAGCCGGGGGTTGGATCTGGCTACACCTTC	CASSLEPGVGSGYTF
TRBV6-5	-	-	TRBJ1-2	TGTGCCAGACCCAGGGAAAGCTACACCTTC	CARPRESYTF
TRBV7-9	TRBD1	-	TRBJ2-5	TGTGCCAGCAGCTTAGGGGACAGGGGGCAAAGAGAGACCCAGTACTTC	CASSLGDRGQRETQYF
TRBV6-5	-	-	TRBJ1-5	TGTGCCAGTCAAATGAGAAGCAATCAGCCCCAGCATTTT	CASQMRSNQPQHF